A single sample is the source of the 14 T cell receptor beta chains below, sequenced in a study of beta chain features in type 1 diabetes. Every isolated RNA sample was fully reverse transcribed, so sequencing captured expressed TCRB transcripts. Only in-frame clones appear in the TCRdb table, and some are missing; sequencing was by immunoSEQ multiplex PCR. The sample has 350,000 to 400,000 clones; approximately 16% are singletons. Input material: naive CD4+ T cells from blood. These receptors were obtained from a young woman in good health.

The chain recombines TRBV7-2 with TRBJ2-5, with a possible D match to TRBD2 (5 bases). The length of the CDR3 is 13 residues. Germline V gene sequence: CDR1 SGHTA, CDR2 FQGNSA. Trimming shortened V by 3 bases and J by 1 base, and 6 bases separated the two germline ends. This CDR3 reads CASSLRVQETQYF. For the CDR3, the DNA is TGTGCCAGCAGCTTGAGGGTCCAAGAGACCCAGTACTTC.

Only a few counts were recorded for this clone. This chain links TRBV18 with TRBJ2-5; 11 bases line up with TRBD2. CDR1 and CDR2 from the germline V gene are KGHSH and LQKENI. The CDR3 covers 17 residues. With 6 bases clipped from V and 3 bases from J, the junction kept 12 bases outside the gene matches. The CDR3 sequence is CASSPPIGTSGEETQYF. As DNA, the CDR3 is TGTGCCAGCTCCCCTCCTATTGGGACTAGCGGCGAAGAGACCCAGTACTTC.

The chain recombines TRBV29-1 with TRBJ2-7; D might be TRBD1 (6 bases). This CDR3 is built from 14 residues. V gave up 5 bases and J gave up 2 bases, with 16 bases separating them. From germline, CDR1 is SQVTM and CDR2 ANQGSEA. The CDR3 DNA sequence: TGCAGCGTTTTGTCGACAGGCCGACCCTACGAGCAGTACTTC. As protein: CSVLSTGRPYEQYF.

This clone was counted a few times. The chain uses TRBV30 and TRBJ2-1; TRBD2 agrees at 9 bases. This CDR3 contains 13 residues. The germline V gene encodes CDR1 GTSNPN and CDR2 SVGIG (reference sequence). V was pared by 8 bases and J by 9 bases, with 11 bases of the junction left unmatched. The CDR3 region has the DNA TGTGCCCGAGGGGGGCTAGCGGGACGTGAGCAGTTCTTC. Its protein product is CARGGLAGREQFF.

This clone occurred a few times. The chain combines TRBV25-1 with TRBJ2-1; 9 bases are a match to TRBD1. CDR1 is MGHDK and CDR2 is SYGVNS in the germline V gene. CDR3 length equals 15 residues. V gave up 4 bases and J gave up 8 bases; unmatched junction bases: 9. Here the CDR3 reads CASSGGTGLGDEQFF. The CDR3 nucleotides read TGTGCCAGCAGTGGTGGGACAGGGCTGGGGGATGAGCAGTTCTTC.

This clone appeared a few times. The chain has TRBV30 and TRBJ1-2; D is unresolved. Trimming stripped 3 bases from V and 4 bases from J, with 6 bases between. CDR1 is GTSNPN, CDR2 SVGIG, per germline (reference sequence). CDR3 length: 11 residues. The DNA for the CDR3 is TGTGCCTGGAGCCACTTCTATGGCTACACCTTC. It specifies CAWSHFYGYTF.

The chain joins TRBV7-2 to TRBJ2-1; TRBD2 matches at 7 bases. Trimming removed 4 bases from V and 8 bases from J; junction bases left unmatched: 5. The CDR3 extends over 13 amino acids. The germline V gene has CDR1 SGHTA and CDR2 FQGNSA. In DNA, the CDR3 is TGTGCCAGCAGCTCCAGGACTAGGGATGAGCAGTTCTTC. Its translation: CASSSRTRDEQFF.

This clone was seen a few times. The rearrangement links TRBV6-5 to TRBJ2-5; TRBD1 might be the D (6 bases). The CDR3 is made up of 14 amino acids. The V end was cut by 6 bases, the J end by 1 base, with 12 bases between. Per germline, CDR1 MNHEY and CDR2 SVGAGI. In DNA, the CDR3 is TGTGCCAGCAGCCCTCGGGACACCCAAGAGACCCAGTACTTC. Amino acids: CASSPRDTQETQYF.

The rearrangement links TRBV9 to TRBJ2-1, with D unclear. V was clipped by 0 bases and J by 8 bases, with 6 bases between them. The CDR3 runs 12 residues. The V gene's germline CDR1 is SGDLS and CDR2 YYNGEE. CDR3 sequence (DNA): TGTGCCAGCAGCGTAGAGTTAGATGAGCAGTTCTTC. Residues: CASSVELDEQFF. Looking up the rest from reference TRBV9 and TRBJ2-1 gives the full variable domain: DSGVTQTPKHLITATGQRVTLRCSPRSGDLSVYWYQQSLDQGLQFLIQYYNGEERAKGNILERFSAQQFPDLHSELNLSSLELGDSALYFCASSVELDEQFFGPGTRLTVL.

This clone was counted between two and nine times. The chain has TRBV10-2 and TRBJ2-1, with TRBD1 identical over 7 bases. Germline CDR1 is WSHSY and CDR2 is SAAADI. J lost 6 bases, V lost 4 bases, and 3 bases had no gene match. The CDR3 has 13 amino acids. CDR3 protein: CASSAGGSNEQFF. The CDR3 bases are TGCGCCAGCAGTGCAGGGGGAAGCAATGAGCAGTTCTTC.

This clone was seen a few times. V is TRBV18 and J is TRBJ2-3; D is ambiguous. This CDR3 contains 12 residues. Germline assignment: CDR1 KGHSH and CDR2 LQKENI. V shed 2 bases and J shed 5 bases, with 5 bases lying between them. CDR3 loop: CASSPSRDTQYF. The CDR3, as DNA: TGTGCCAGCTCACCATCCCGAGATACGCAGTATTTT.

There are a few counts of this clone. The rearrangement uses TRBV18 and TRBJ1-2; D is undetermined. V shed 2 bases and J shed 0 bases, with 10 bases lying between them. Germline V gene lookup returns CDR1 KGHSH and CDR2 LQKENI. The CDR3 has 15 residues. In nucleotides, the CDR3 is TGTGCCAGCTCACCAAATGAGGGAGCTAACTATGGCTACACCTTC. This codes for CASSPNEGANYGYTF.

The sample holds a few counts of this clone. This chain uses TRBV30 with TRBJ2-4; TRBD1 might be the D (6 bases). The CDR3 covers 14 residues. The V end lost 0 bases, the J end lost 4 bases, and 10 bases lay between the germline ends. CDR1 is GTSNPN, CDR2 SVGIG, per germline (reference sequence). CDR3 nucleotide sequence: TGTGCCTGGAGTGTGGGACACCTAAAAAACATTCAGTACTTC. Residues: CAWSVGHLKNIQYF.

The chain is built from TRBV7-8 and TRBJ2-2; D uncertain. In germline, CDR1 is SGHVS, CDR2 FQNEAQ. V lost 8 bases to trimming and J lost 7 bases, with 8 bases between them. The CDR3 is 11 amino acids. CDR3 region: CASSSFGELFF. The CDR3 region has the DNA TGTGCCAGCTCCTCTTTCGGGGAGCTGTTTTTT.